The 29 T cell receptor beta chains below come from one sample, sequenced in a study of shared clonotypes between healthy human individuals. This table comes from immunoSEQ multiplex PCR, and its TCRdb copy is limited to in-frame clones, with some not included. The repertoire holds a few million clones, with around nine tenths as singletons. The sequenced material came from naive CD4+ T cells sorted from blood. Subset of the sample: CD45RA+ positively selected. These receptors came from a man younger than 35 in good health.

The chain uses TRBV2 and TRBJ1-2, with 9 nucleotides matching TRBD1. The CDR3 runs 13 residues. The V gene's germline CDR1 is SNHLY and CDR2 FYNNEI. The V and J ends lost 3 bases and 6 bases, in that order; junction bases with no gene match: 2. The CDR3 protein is CASSDTGGDGYTF. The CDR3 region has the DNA TGTGCCAGCAGTGATACAGGGGGCGATGGCTACACCTTC.

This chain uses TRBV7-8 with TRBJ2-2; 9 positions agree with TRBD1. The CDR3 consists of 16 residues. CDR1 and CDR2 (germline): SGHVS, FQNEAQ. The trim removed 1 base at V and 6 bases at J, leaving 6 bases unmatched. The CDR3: CASSLEQGAVPGELFF. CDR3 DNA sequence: TGTGCCAGCAGCTTAGAACAGGGGGCTGTTCCCGGGGAGCTGTTTTTT.

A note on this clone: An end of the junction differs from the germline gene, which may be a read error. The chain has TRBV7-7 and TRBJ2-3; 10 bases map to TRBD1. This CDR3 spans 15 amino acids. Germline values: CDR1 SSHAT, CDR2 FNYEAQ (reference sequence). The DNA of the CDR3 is TGTGCTAGCACCCCGACAGGGGGCAGTTCAGATACGCAGTATTTT. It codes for CASTPTGGSSDTQYF.

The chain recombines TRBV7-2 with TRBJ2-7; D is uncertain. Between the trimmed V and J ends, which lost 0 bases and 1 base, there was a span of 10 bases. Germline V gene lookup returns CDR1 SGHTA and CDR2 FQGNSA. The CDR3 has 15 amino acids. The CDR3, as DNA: TGTGCCAGCAGCTTAGCCTCCCAGTCTTCCTACGAGCAGTACTTC. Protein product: CASSLASQSSYEQYF. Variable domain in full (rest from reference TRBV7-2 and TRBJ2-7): GAGVSQSPSNKVTEKGKDVELRCDPISGHTALYWYRQSLGQGLEFLIYFQGNSAPDKSGLPSDRFSAERTGGSVSTLTIQRTQQEDSAVYLCASSLASQSSYEQYFGPGTRLTVT.

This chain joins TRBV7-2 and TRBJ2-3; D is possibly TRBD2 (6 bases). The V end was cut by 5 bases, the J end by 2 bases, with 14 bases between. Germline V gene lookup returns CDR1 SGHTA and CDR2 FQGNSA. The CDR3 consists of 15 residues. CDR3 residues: CASSPLDYPTDTQYF. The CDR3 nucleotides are TGTGCCAGCAGCCCGTTGGACTACCCCACAGATACGCAGTATTTT.

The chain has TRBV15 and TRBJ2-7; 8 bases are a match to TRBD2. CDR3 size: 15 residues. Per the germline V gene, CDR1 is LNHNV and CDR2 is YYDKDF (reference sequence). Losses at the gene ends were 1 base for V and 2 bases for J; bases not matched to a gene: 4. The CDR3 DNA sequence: TGTGCCACCAGCAGAGTGAGCGGGGGTACCTACGAGCAGTACTTC. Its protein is CATSRVSGGTYEQYF.

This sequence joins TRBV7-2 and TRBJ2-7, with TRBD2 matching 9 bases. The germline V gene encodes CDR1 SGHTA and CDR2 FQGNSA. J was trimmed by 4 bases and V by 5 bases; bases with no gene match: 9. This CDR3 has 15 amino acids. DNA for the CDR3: TGTGCCAGCAGCGCGACTAGCGGAGGGGTATACGAGCAGTACTTC. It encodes CASSATSGGVYEQYF.

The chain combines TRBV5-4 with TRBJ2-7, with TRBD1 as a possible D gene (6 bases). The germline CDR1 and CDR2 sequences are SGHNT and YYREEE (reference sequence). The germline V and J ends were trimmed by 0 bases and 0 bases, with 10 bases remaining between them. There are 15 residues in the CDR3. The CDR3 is CASSLVGGVSYEQYF. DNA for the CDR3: TGTGCCAGCAGCTTGGTTGGGGGCGTCTCCTACGAGCAGTACTTC.

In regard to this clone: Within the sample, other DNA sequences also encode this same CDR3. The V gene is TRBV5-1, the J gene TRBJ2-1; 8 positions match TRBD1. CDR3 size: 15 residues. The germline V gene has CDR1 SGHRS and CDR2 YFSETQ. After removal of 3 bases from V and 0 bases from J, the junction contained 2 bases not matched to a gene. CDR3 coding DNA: TGCGCCAGCAGCTCAGGACAGGGCTCCTACAATGAGCAGTTCTTC. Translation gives CASSSGQGSYNEQFF.

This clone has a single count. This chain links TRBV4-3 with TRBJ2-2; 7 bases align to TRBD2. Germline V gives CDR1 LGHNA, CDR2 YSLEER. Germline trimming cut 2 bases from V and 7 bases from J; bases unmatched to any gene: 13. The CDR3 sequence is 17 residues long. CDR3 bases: TGCGCCAGCAGCCAACGGCCCCCGGGACTAATATACGGGGAGCTGTTTTTT. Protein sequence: CASSQRPPGLIYGELFF.

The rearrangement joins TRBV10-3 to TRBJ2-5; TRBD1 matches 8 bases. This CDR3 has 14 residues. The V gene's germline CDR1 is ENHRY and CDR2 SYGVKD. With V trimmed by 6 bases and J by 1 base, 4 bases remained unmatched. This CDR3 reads CAIRGDRLQETQYF. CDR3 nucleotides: TGTGCCATCAGAGGGGACAGGCTCCAAGAGACCCAGTACTTC.

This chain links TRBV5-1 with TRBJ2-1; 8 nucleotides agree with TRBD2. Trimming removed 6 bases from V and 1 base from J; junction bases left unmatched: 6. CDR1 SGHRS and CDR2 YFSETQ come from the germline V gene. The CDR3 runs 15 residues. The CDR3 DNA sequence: TGCGCCAGCAATCAAGCGGGAGCTTCCTACAATGAGCAGTTCTTC. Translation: CASNQAGASYNEQFF.

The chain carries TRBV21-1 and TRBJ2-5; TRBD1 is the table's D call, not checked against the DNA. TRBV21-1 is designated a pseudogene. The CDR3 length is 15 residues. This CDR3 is CASSKGQGRGETQYF. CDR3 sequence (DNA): TGTGCCAGCAGCAAAGGTCAGGGGAGAGGAGAGACCCAGTACTTC.

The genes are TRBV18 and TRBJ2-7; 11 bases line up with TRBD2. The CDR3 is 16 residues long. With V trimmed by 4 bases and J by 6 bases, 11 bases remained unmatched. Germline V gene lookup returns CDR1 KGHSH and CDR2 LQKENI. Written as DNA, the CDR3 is TGTGCCAGCTCACACCAAGGCCTAGCGGGGGGTTCCGAGCAGTACTTC. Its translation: CASSHQGLAGGSEQYF.

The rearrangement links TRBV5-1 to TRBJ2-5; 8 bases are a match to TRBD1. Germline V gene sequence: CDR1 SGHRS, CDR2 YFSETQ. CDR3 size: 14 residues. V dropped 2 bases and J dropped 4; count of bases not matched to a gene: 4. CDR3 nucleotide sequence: TGCGCCAGCAGCTTTACGGACAGGGTAGAGACCCAGTACTTC. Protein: CASSFTDRVETQYF.

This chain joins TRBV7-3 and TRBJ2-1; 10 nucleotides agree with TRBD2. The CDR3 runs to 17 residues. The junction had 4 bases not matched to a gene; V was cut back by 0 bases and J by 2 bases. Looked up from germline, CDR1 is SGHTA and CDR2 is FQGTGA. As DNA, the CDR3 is TGTGCCAGCAGCTTAACGGCGGGGACTAGCGCCTACAATGAGCAGTTCTTC. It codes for CASSLTAGTSAYNEQFF.

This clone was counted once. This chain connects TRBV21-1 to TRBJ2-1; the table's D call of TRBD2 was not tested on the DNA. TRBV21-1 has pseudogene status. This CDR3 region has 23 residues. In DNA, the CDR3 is TGTGCCAGCAGCAAACCCCGTGGGAGTGTTGGGCGCCACAACAAGAGCTCCTACAATGAGCAGTTCTTC. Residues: CASSKPRGSVGRHNKSSYNEQFF.

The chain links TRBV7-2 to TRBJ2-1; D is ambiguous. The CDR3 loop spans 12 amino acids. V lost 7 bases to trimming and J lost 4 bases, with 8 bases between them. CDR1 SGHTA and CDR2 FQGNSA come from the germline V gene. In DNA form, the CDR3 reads TGTGCCAGCACAGGCGGTTACAATGAGCAGTTCTTC. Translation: CASTGGYNEQFF. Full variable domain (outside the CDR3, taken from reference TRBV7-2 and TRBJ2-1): GAGVSQSPSNKVTEKGKDVELRCDPISGHTALYWYRQSLGQGLEFLIYFQGNSAPDKSGLPSDRFSAERTGGSVSTLTIQRTQQEDSAVYLCASTGGYNEQFFGPGTRLTVL.

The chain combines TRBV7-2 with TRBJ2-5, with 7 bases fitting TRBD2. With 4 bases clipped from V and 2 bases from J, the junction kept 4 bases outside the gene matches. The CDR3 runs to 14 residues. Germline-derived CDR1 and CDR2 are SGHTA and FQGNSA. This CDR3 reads CASSSGGGQETQYF. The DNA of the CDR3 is TGTGCCAGCAGCTCCGGCGGGGGACAAGAGACCCAGTACTTC.

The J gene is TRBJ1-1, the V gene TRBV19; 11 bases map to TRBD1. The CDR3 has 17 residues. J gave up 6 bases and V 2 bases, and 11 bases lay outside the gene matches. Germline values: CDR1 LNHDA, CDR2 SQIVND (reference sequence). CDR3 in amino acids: CASSINRGQGARAEAFF. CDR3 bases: TGTGCCAGTAGTATAAACCGAGGACAGGGGGCCAGGGCTGAAGCTTTCTTT.

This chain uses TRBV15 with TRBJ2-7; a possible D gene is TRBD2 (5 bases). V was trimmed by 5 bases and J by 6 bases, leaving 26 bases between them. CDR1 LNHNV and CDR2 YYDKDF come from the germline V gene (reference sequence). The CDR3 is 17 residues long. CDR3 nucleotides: TGTGCCACCAGCGGGTATGGACTGTTTTTCCCCTATGGCGAGCAGTACTTC. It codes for CATSGYGLFFPYGEQYF.

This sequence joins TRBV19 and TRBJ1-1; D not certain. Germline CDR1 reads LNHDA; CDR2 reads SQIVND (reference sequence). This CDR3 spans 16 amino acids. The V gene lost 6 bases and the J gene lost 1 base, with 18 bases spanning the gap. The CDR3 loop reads CASSTMGSVSNTEAFF. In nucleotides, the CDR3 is TGTGCCAGTAGCACCATGGGCTCTGTTTCGAACACTGAAGCTTTCTTT.

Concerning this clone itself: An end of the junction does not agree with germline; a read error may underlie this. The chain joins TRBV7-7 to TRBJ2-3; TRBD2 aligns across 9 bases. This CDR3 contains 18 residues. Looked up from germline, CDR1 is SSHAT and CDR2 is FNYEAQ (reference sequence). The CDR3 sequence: CASSLVGAGGERADTQYF. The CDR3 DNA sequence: TGTGCTAGCAGCTTAGTGGGGGCGGGAGGGGAAAGAGCAGATACGCAGTATTTT.

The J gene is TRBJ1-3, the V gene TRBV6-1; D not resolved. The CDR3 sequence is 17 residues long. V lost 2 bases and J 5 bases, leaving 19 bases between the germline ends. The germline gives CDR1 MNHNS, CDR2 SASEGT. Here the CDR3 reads CASSEKEWANPRNTIYF. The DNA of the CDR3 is TGTGCCAGCAGTGAAAAGGAATGGGCGAACCCGCGAAACACCATATATTTT.

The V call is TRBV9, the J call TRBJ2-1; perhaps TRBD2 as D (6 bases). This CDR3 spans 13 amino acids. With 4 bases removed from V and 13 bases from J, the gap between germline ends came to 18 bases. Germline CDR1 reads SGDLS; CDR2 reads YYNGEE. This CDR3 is CASSHSISGSQFF. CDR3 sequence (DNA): TGTGCCAGCAGCCACTCCATAAGCGGGTCACAGTTCTTC.

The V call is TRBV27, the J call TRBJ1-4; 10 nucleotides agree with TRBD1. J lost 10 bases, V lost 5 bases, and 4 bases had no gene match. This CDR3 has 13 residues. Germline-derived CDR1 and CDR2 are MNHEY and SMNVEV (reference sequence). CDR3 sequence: CASSGQGGGKLFF. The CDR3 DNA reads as TGTGCCAGCAGTGGACAGGGGGGGGGAAAACTGTTTTTT.

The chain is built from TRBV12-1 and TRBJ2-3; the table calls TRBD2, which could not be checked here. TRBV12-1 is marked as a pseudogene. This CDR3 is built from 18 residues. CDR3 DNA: TGTGCCAGCACGCCCCCCGCAGATACTAGCGACAGCACAGATACGCAGTATTTT. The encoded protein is CASTPPADTSDSTDTQYF.

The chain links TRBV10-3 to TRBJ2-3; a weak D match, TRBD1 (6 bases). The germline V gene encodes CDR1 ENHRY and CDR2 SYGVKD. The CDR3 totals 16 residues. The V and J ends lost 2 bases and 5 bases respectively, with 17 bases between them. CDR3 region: CAISEGGPGDRDTQYF. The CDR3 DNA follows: TGTGCCATCAGTGAGGGGGGTCCAGGGGATAGAGATACGCAGTATTTT.

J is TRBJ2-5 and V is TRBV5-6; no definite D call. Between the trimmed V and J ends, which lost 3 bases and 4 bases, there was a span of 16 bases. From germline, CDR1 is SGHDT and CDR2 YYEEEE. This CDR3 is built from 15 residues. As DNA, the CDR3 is TGTGCCAGCAGCTCAAATTGGGCCTACAGAGAGACCCAGTACTTC. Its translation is CASSSNWAYRETQYF.